This TCR beta chain was identified during a study of shared clonotypes between healthy human individuals. Across the study: Used for every donor were three CD4 naive, three CD4 memory, two CD8 naive and one CD8 memory plate. Study-wide results and limits: Among the subsets, naive ones generally showed larger estimated richness than memory ones.

In the authors' methods: Filtering was not the same, since immunoSEQ gave junction-only sequences without quality scores. TCRdb's copy holds only in-frame clones and misses some; the assay was immunoSEQ multiplex PCR. That table gives V, J and clone size, and the DNA gave D and trimming. The table records 1.4 million to 1.5 million clones, around 95% of them present only once. To note about this clone: The antigen is not known.

The V gene end was trimmed by 0 bases and the J gene end by 2 bases; junction bases not matched to a gene: 2. The germline gives CDR1 MDHEN, CDR2 SYDVKM. The CDR3 extends over 16 amino acids. The chain is built from TRBV28 and TRBJ1-5, with 9 bases matching TRBD1. The sequenced sample was naive CD4+ T cells sorted from blood. Described subset: CD45RA+ positively selected. This TCR derives from a man younger than 45 in good health. CDR3 nucleotide sequence: TGTGCCAGCAGTTTATGGGGACAGGGAGGCAATCAGCCCCAGCATTTT. This translates into CASSLWGQGGNQPQHF.